The 19 T cell receptor beta chains listed next were all sequenced from one sample in a study of T cells in Graves' hyperthyroidism and ophthalmopathy. Amplification yielded TCR beta CDR3 regions, with RNA transcripts as the source. RT-PCR in the first round (using the HTBI primer set) targeted the TCR CDR3. TCRdb fed the multiplex PCR reads into MiXCR, producing one record per CDR3 protein. This table has a few hundred thousand distinct CDR3 sequences, 15% to 18% appearing once. The specimen sequenced was blood. Receptors were obtained from a woman younger than 45 with Graves' hyperthyroidism.

This clonotype came up a few times. The chain recombines TRBV2 with TRBJ2-1; TRBD2 agrees at 13 bases. The junction had 3 bases not matched to a gene; V was cut back by 6 bases and J by 4 bases. Germline CDR1 is SNHLY and CDR2 is FYNNEI. The CDR3 consists of 15 residues. CDR3 residues: CASSETSGRYNEQFF. The CDR3 DNA is TGTGCCAGCAGCGAGACTAGCGGGAGGTACAATGAGCAGTTCTTC.

This clonotype turned up a few times. The chain recombines TRBV12-3 or TRBV12-4 with TRBJ2-1, with 7 bases lining up with TRBD2. This CDR3 has 15 residues. Germline trimming cut 5 bases from V and 3 bases from J; bases unmatched to any gene: 7. The CDR3: CASSRGSSGYNEQFF. CDR3 DNA: TGTGCCAGCAGTCGGGGGTCTAGCGGCTACAATGAGCAGTTCTTC.

The CDR3 DNA reads as TGTGCCTCCCGGACAGGGGGCGATGGCTACACCTTC. This translates into CASRTGGDGYTF. The J gene is TRBJ1-2, the V gene TRBV27, with 11 bases fitting TRBD1. Germline values: CDR1 MNHEY, CDR2 SMNVEV (reference sequence). V was pared by 11 bases and J by 6 bases, with 5 bases of the junction left unmatched. The length of the CDR3 is 12 residues.

This clonotype has ten or more counts. The rearrangement joins TRBV24-1 to TRBJ2-7; no clear D gene. V was pared by 5 bases and J by 3 bases, with 10 bases between. The CDR3 has 13 amino acids. The germline V gene has CDR1 KGHDR and CDR2 SFDVKD. CDR3 residues: CATSAGAVYEQYF. The CDR3 region has the DNA TGTGCCACCAGTGCGGGTGCCGTCTACGAGCAGTACTTC.

This sequence joins TRBV6-6 and TRBJ2-3; 8 nucleotides match TRBD1. The ends lost 0 bases at V and 1 base at J; junction bases unmatched: 6. The CDR3 is 17 amino acids. The germline gives CDR1 MNHNY, CDR2 SVGAGI (reference sequence). DNA for the CDR3: TGTGCCAGCAGTTACTCTGGCAGGGGGCATGGCACAGATACGCAGTATTTT. This encodes CASSYSGRGHGTDTQYF.

In this sample, this clonotype turned up a few times. The genes are TRBV6-2 or TRBV6-3 and TRBJ2-7, with D tentatively TRBD1 (6 bases). The V gene lost 5 bases and the J gene lost 0 bases, with 17 bases spanning the gap. This CDR3 region has 16 residues. Germline V lookup: CDR1 MNHEY, CDR2 SVGEGT. CDR3 sequence: CASSNEAYRVSYEQYF. For the CDR3, the DNA is TGTGCCAGCAGTAACGAAGCGTACAGGGTCTCCTACGAGCAGTACTTC.

In its sample, this clonotype was seen many times. The gene calls are TRBV30 and TRBJ2-7, with no clear D. Trimming stripped 0 bases from V and 3 bases from J, with 9 bases between. The CDR3 extends over 13 amino acids. The germline V gene encodes CDR1 GTSNPN and CDR2 SVGIG (reference sequence). CDR3 nucleotides: TGTGCCTGGAGTGTACTCGCCGGCTACGAGCAGTACTTC. Translating gives CAWSVLAGYEQYF.

The sample holds a few counts of this clonotype. The chain recombines TRBV30 with TRBJ2-7; the match to TRBD1 covers 10 bases. The CDR3 length is 12 residues. Germline V gene sequence: CDR1 GTSNPN, CDR2 SVGIG (reference sequence). The V segment lost 7 bases and the J segment 6 bases; nucleotides outside the gene matches: 6. The CDR3 region is CAYDRGLGEQYF. For the CDR3, the DNA is TGTGCCTACGACAGGGGGCTCGGCGAGCAGTACTTC.

This clonotype came up a few times. The chain links TRBV27 to TRBJ2-7; perhaps TRBD2 as D (6 bases). Per germline, CDR1 MNHEY and CDR2 SMNVEV (reference sequence). V dropped 6 bases and J dropped 3 bases, with 12 bases sitting between them. The CDR3 runs 13 residues. DNA of the CDR3: TGTGCCAGCAGGGGGAGGCCTTTCTACGAGCAGTACTTC. This encodes CASRGRPFYEQYF.

This clonotype occurred many times. This chain uses TRBV20-1 with TRBJ2-3, with no clear D. The CDR3 loop spans 14 amino acids. V was clipped by 0 bases and J by 2 bases, with 9 bases between them. Germline V CDR1 and CDR2: DFQATT, SNEGSKA (reference sequence). The CDR3 DNA follows: TGCAGTGCTAGAGATATGCCCCCCACAGATACGCAGTATTTT. This codes for CSARDMPPTDTQYF.

This clonotype came up a few times. V is TRBV2 and J is TRBJ1-2, with a possible D match to TRBD1 (5 bases). V shed 10 bases and J shed 4 bases, with 13 bases lying between them. In germline, CDR1 is SNHLY, CDR2 FYNNEI. This CDR3 region has 12 residues. The CDR3 DNA reads as TGTGCCATCTACGCAGGGACCTATGGCTACACCTTC. It is translated as CAIYAGTYGYTF.

At least ten counts were recorded for this clonotype. This chain connects TRBV11-2 to TRBJ2-7, with D hard to call. CDR3 length: 13 residues. Trimming removed 1 base from V and 3 bases from J, with 7 bases in between. CDR1 is SGHAT and CDR2 is FQNNGV in the germline V gene. CDR3 loop: CASSLVWNYEQYF. CDR3 DNA sequence: TGTGCCAGCAGCTTAGTTTGGAACTACGAGCAGTACTTC.

The gene calls are TRBV9 and TRBJ2-1; 9 nucleotides match TRBD2. This CDR3 comprises 16 residues. CDR1 and CDR2 (germline): SGDLS, YYNGEE. V was clipped by 4 bases and J by 2 bases; unmatched bases: 7. The CDR3 DNA is TGTGCCAGCAGCCCACCGACTAGCGGACCCTACAATGAGCAGTTCTTC. Its protein product is CASSPPTSGPYNEQFF. The full variable domain, completed using reference TRBV9 and TRBJ2-1, is DSGVTQTPKHLITATGQRVTLRCSPRSGDLSVYWYQQSLDQGLQFLIQYYNGEERAKGNILERFSAQQFPDLHSELNLSSLELGDSALYFCASSPPTSGPYNEQFFGPGTRLTVL.

This clonotype occurred many times. The chain combines TRBV29-1 with TRBJ1-1; D unresolved. The germline V and J ends were trimmed by 5 bases and 3 bases, with 10 bases remaining between them. CDR1 and CDR2 (germline): SQVTM, ANQGSEA. The CDR3 is 12 residues long. In DNA form, the CDR3 reads TGCAGCGTTACGACGGGAGACACTGAAGCTTTCTTT. Its translation is CSVTTGDTEAFF.

Regarding this clonotype: A read error may be the cause here, since a much bigger clone is one base away. The J gene is TRBJ2-3, the V gene TRBV10-3; a weak D match, TRBD2 (6 bases). This CDR3 contains 13 residues. Germline V lookup: CDR1 ENHRY, CDR2 SYGVKD. The V end was cut by 5 bases, the J end by 6 bases, with 12 bases between. The CDR3 loop reads CAISWRDFDTQYF. CDR3 in DNA: TGTGCCATCAGTTGGCGGGACTTCGATACGCAGTATTTT.

This clonotype showed up many times. The J gene is TRBJ2-3, the V gene TRBV9; 9 positions match TRBD1. The V and J ends lost 0 bases and 0 bases, in that order; junction bases with no gene match: 2. The CDR3 runs to 16 residues. From germline, CDR1 is SGDLS and CDR2 YYNGEE. The CDR3 reads CASSVAGQGSTDTQYF. The DNA for the CDR3 is TGTGCCAGCAGCGTAGCGGGACAGGGAAGCACAGATACGCAGTATTTT.

About this clonotype: A much larger clone lies a single base off, so this may be a read error. The chain is built from TRBV7-2 and TRBJ2-1; D not certain. The CDR3 spans 12 residues. Germline V lookup: CDR1 SGHTA, CDR2 FQGNSA. Trimming stripped 4 bases from V and 10 bases from J, with 11 bases between. In DNA, the CDR3 is TGTGCCAGCAGCTCGCTGGCATGGGAGCAGTTCTTC. Its translation: CASSSLAWEQFF.

V usage is TRBV9 and J usage is TRBJ1-1, with D perhaps TRBD1 (5 bases). Germline V gene lookup returns CDR1 SGDLS and CDR2 YYNGEE. V was trimmed by 3 bases and J by 6 bases, leaving 15 bases between them. The length of the CDR3 is 14 residues. CDR3 nucleotides: TGTGCCAGCAGCGAATCGGGGCGGGACCCTGAAGCTTTCTTT. It translates to CASSESGRDPEAFF.

The rearrangement links TRBV2 to TRBJ1-1, with D possibly being TRBD1 (5 bases). V was trimmed by 4 bases and J by 6 bases, leaving 12 bases between them. The CDR3 spans 13 residues. The germline gives CDR1 SNHLY, CDR2 FYNNEI. CDR3 region: CASSADRNAEAFF. CDR3 coding DNA: TGTGCCAGCAGTGCAGACAGAAACGCTGAAGCTTTCTTT.